This T cell receptor beta chain was obtained from a study of blood T cell repertoires in COVID-19. Original methodology: For nucleated cells, counts were estimated from reference gene primer amplification. Repertoires were generated with immunoSEQ multiplex PCR, while TCRdb's copy carries only in-frame clones and drops some. Clone size and the V and J calls come from that table; the DNA yielded D and trimming. This sample yields some 40,000 clones, of which roughly 84% are seen a single time; 14% belongs to the top ten. This CDR3 comprises 13 residues. Trimming shortened V by 7 bases and J by 8 bases, and 15 bases separated the two germline ends.

J is TRBJ2-4 and V is TRBV12-3 or TRBV12-4; TRBD2 is a possible D gene (6 bases). Sequencing was performed on peripheral blood. This TCR came from a middle-aged man with active or convalescent COVID-19. The CDR3 protein is CASTGGVGDIQYF. For the CDR3, the DNA is TGTGCCAGCACCGGAGGGGTAGGGGACATTCAGTACTTC.